This T cell receptor (beta chain) stems from a study of graft-versus-host responses after intestinal transplantation. Study summary: Following induction with anti-thymocyte globulin, all recipients were given tacrolimus and steroids for around three years. Broader study findings: Elevated graft-versus-host to host-versus-graft clonal ratios in allografts were recorded for patients with graft-donor T cell macrochimerism. An association linked early post-transplant HvG declines with peak circulating GvH clone levels.

With V trimmed by 2 bases and J by 7 bases, 6 bases remained unmatched. The CDR3 is 13 amino acids. Germline loops: CDR1 SGDLS, CDR2 YYNGEE. As for this clone: Its antigen remains unidentified.

Data came from immunoSEQ multiplex PCR; TCRdb stores just in-frame clones and leaves some out. This sample has about 70,000 clones, with over 85% found just once. This TCR was recovered from a human donor who received an intestinal transplant. Material: unstimulated CD8+ T cells sorted from spleen or lymph node cells, obtained before intestinal transplant. The V call is TRBV9, the J call TRBJ2-7, with 7 bases identical to TRBD2. The CDR3 loop is CASSVFGGGEQYF. The CDR3 DNA follows: TGTGCCAGCAGCGTTTTTGGGGGAGGGGAGCAGTACTTC.